These 28 T cell receptor beta chains were sequenced from one sample in a study of T cells in Graves' hyperthyroidism and ophthalmopathy. RNA transcripts provided the source from which TCR beta CDR3 regions were amplified. With the HTBI primer set, the TCR CDR3 went through a first round of RT-PCR. TCRdb passed the multiplex PCR reads through MiXCR, listing each CDR3 protein once. The sample has hundreds of thousands of distinct CDR3 sequences; about 20% are singletons. Material for sequencing was blood. These receptor sequences come from a man between 25 and 39 years old with Graves' ophthalmopathy.

This clonotype has at least ten counts. The chain links TRBV28 to TRBJ2-7; 8 bases align to TRBD1. Unmatched junction bases numbered 8, after V lost 7 bases and J lost 3 bases. In germline, CDR1 is MDHEN, CDR2 SYDVKM. The CDR3 is made up of 14 amino acids. The CDR3 sequence: CASKKQGVNYEQYF. The CDR3 DNA reads as TGTGCCAGCAAAAAACAGGGGGTAAACTACGAGCAGTACTTC.

CDR3 region: CASSYSLGRANNEQFF. In DNA form, the CDR3 reads TGCGCCAGCAGCTACAGCTTGGGGAGGGCCAACAATGAGCAGTTCTTC. The chain uses TRBV5-1 and TRBJ2-1, with TRBD2 matching 7 bases. Germline values: CDR1 SGHRS, CDR2 YFSETQ. This CDR3 has 16 residues. The V segment lost 3 bases and the J segment 5 bases; nucleotides outside the gene matches: 11.

The chain links TRBV18 to TRBJ1-1; D is ambiguous. This CDR3 has 13 amino acids. Trimming removed 3 bases at V and 1 base at J, with 6 bases between. Germline V gives CDR1 KGHSH, CDR2 LQKENI. In DNA, the CDR3 is TGTGCCAGCTCACCGGTCCAGAACACTGAAGCTTTCTTT. Translating gives CASSPVQNTEAFF.

V usage is TRBV29-1 and J usage is TRBJ2-7, with 10 bases matching TRBD1. CDR1 is SQVTM and CDR2 is ANQGSEA in the germline V gene. V lost 1 base and J lost 5; bases outside the gene matches: 5. The CDR3 sequence is 14 residues long. Here the CDR3 reads CSVEGGQGLHEQYF. In nucleotides, the CDR3 is TGCAGCGTTGAAGGGGGACAGGGGTTACACGAGCAGTACTTC.

This clonotype was seen at least ten times. V gene TRBV28 combines with J gene TRBJ2-7; D may be TRBD2 (5 bases). CDR1 is MDHEN and CDR2 is SYDVKM in the germline V gene. The CDR3 spans 17 residues. V shed 6 bases and J shed 1 base, with 22 bases lying between them. The CDR3 sequence: CASSPLWASGNSYEQYF. CDR3 DNA: TGTGCCAGCAGCCCTCTTTGGGCCAGCGGAAATTCCTACGAGCAGTACTTC.

This clonotype was seen repeatedly, ten times or more. V usage is TRBV12-3 or TRBV12-4 and J usage is TRBJ1-5; D perhaps matches TRBD1 (6 bases). There are 18 residues in the CDR3. V lost 3 bases and J 7 bases, leaving 25 bases between the germline ends. For the CDR3, the DNA is TGTGCCAGCAGTTTCGGGGTGTGGACAGATTTGTTGAAACAGCCCCAGCATTTT. It specifies CASSFGVWTDLLKQPQHF.

This sequence joins TRBV3-1 and TRBJ2-5; D might be TRBD2 (7 bases). Between the trimmed V and J ends, which lost 2 bases and 5 bases, there was a span of 15 bases. The CDR3 contains 15 residues. The germline gives CDR1 LGHDT, CDR2 YNNKEL (reference sequence). The CDR3 here is CASSQLAGATETQYF. The CDR3, as DNA: TGTGCCAGCAGCCAACTGGCGGGGGCGACGGAGACCCAGTACTTC.

At least ten counts were recorded for this clonotype. DNA for the CDR3: TGCGCCAGCAGCCTGATGGGACAGGGTTACGAGCAGTACTTC. It encodes CASSLMGQGYEQYF. This chain connects TRBV5-1 to TRBJ2-7; 9 positions match TRBD1. This CDR3 contains 14 residues. After removal of 4 bases from V and 4 bases from J, the junction contained 6 bases not matched to a gene. Germline V gene lookup returns CDR1 SGHRS and CDR2 YFSETQ.

This clonotype was picked up a small number of times. The junction differs from germline at one of its ends, possibly a read error. The chain links TRBV10-3 to TRBJ1-2; 8 bases line up with TRBD1. This CDR3 is built from 15 residues. CDR1 and CDR2 (germline): ENHRY, SYGVKD. The CDR3 sequence: CAISQGAGTNDGYTF. CDR3 in DNA: TGTGCCATCAGTCAGGGGGCCGGGACTAACGATGGCTACACCTTC.

The chain recombines TRBV7-9 with TRBJ2-7; D unresolved. Trimming took 4 bases from V and 6 from J, leaving 19 bases between them. CDR1 and CDR2 (germline): SEHNR, FQNEAQ (reference sequence). The length of the CDR3 is 15 residues. The CDR3 DNA reads as TGTGCCAGCAGCTCCAGGTCTCGGGCAGGCGGCGAGCAGTACTTC. Translation gives CASSSRSRAGGEQYF.

This clonotype has at least ten counts. The V call is TRBV28, the J call TRBJ2-1; 8 bases are shared with TRBD2. CDR3 length: 17 amino acids. Germline loops: CDR1 MDHEN, CDR2 SYDVKM. With 3 bases clipped from V and 6 bases from J, the junction kept 13 bases outside the gene matches. Here the CDR3 DNA reads TGTGCCAGCAGTTTCCTGCGGGAGGAGAAATATGTCAATGAGCAGTTCTTC. Translating it yields CASSFLREEKYVNEQFF.

The chain couples TRBV28 to TRBJ2-7; 8 bases map to TRBD1. The J segment lost 2 bases and the V segment lost 4 bases, leaving 10 bases of the junction unmatched. CDR1 and CDR2 (germline): MDHEN, SYDVKM. The CDR3 loop spans 16 amino acids. The CDR3 spells CASSSPHAGQAYEQYF. The CDR3 coding sequence is TGTGCCAGCAGTTCCCCCCACGCGGGACAGGCCTACGAGCAGTACTTC.

The rearrangement links TRBV5-6 to TRBJ1-4; possibly TRBD1 for D (6 bases). V dropped 0 bases and J dropped 8 bases, with 11 bases sitting between them. Germline V gives CDR1 SGHDT, CDR2 YYEEEE. This CDR3 is built from 14 residues. In nucleotides, the CDR3 is TGTGCCAGCAGCTTGGACGGGGGCGTCGAAAAACTGTTTTTT. Its protein is CASSLDGGVEKLFF.

The chain joins TRBV9 to TRBJ1-4, with a possible D match to TRBD1 (5 bases). The length of the CDR3 is 15 residues. Trimming stripped 0 bases from V and 8 bases from J, with 14 bases between. Germline CDR1 is SGDLS and CDR2 is YYNGEE. The CDR3 loop is CASSVDAQGGEKLFF. The DNA of the CDR3 is TGTGCCAGCAGCGTAGATGCCCAGGGTGGGGAAAAACTGTTTTTT.

The J gene is TRBJ2-7, the V gene TRBV20-1, with 11 bases identical to TRBD2. CDR3 length: 13 residues. Germline V gene lookup returns CDR1 DFQATT and CDR2 SNEGSKA (reference sequence). After removal of 6 bases from V and 3 bases from J, the junction contained 4 bases not matched to a gene. The CDR3 is CSARGLAVYEQYF. The CDR3 DNA reads as TGCAGTGCCAGGGGACTAGCGGTCTACGAGCAGTACTTC.

This clonotype was detected ten times or more. The gene calls are TRBV2 and TRBJ2-1, with 10 bases aligning to TRBD1. The germline CDR1 and CDR2 sequences are SNHLY and FYNNEI. V lost 6 bases and J lost 5; bases outside the gene matches: 4. The CDR3 totals 14 residues. The CDR3 protein is CASRTGTGDNEQFF. The CDR3 DNA follows: TGTGCCAGCAGAACCGGGACAGGGGACAATGAGCAGTTCTTC.

The chain couples TRBV15 to TRBJ2-1; 9 positions match TRBD1. Germline loops: CDR1 LNHNV, CDR2 YYDKDF (reference sequence). CDR3 length equals 16 residues. J was trimmed by 4 bases and V by 0 bases; bases with no gene match: 4. The CDR3 DNA is TGTGCCACCAGCAGAGATAAGGACAGGGGTTACAATGAGCAGTTCTTC. This gives the protein CATSRDKDRGYNEQFF.

With respect to this clonotype: A much larger clone lies a single base off, so this may be a read error. V gene TRBV6-1 combines with J gene TRBJ1-5; no clear D. Germline CDR1 and CDR2: MNHNS and SASEGT. The CDR3 sequence is 14 residues long. Trimming took off 0 bases at V and 9 bases at J, with 12 bases between the two ends. The DNA for the CDR3 is TGTGCCAGCAGTGAAGCTGTTCGAGGCTCGCCCCAGCATTTT. Protein sequence: CASSEAVRGSPQHF.

The table lists this clonotype with many counts. The chain has TRBV5-1 and TRBJ2-5; TRBD2 matches at 10 bases. Germline V lookup: CDR1 SGHRS, CDR2 YFSETQ. The CDR3 is 14 amino acids. V gave up 3 bases and J gave up 3 bases; unmatched junction bases: 2. The CDR3 spells CASSWGTSEETQYF. The CDR3 coding sequence is TGCGCCAGCAGCTGGGGGACTAGCGAAGAGACCCAGTACTTC.

This chain uses TRBV28 with TRBJ2-6; TRBD1 matches at 9 bases. V lost 3 bases, J lost 2 bases, and 5 bases stayed unmatched. CDR1 is MDHEN, CDR2 SYDVKM, per germline. This CDR3 spans 17 amino acids. This CDR3 is CASSFDRGTTGANVLTF. CDR3 coding DNA: TGTGCCAGCAGTTTTGACAGGGGGACAACTGGGGCCAACGTCCTGACTTTC.

This clonotype was seen a handful of times. This chain connects TRBV20-1 to TRBJ2-3; TRBD2 agrees at 9 bases. J gave up 4 bases and V 2 bases, and 7 bases lay outside the gene matches. The CDR3 consists of 15 residues. CDR1 DFQATT and CDR2 SNEGSKA come from the germline V gene (reference sequence). CDR3 nucleotides: TGCAGTGCTAGAACGACTAGCGGAGGGGCAGATACGCAGTATTTT. Protein sequence: CSARTTSGGADTQYF.

The rearrangement links TRBV19 to TRBJ2-5; 14 bases line up with TRBD2. Germline V gene sequence: CDR1 LNHDA, CDR2 SQIVND (reference sequence). Germline trimming cut 3 bases from V and 6 bases from J; bases unmatched to any gene: 9. This CDR3 comprises 17 residues. The CDR3 is CASSMSPRTSGRKTQYF. Here the CDR3 DNA reads TGTGCCAGTAGTATGTCCCCTCGGACTAGCGGGAGGAAGACCCAGTACTTC.

The chain combines TRBV7-9 with TRBJ2-7; D not certain. From germline, CDR1 is SEHNR and CDR2 FQNEAQ (reference sequence). This CDR3 spans 14 amino acids. Between the trimmed V and J ends, which lost 1 base and 5 bases, there was a span of 12 bases. The CDR3 here is CASSLGNGFDEQYF. CDR3 coding DNA: TGTGCCAGCAGCTTAGGTAACGGGTTCGACGAGCAGTACTTC.

This clonotype was picked up many times. The chain carries TRBV20-1 and TRBJ2-1; no clear D. The CDR3 loop spans 15 amino acids. Trimming removed 4 bases from V and 0 bases from J, with 13 bases in between. Germline V CDR1 and CDR2: DFQATT, SNEGSKA (reference sequence). The CDR3 sequence is CSATSHISSYNEQFF. CDR3 in DNA: TGCAGTGCTACCTCCCACATCAGCTCCTACAATGAGCAGTTCTTC.

As to this clonotype: A much larger clone differs by one base, so this may be a read error. The chain's CDR3 is CASSLLADKRGNEQFF. The CDR3 bases are TGTGCCAGCAGCTTACTAGCGGACAAAAGGGGCAATGAGCAGTTCTTC. This chain connects TRBV11-2 to TRBJ2-1, with 7 bases matching TRBD2. Germline CDR1 reads SGHAT; CDR2 reads FQNNGV. CDR3 length: 16 residues. J gave up 6 bases and V 2 bases, and 10 bases lay outside the gene matches.

The V call is TRBV6-1, the J call TRBJ2-7; 7 bases are a match to TRBD1. CDR1 and CDR2 from the germline V gene are MNHNS and SASEGT. Losses at the gene ends were 0 bases for V and 2 bases for J; bases not matched to a gene: 4. The CDR3 covers 15 residues. CDR3 coding DNA: TGTGCCAGCAGTGAAGCTAACAGGGGAGCCTACGAGCAGTACTTC. This encodes CASSEANRGAYEQYF.

This clonotype was picked up a small number of times. This chain joins TRBV7-8 and TRBJ2-3; weak D call: TRBD2 (6 bases). Germline CDR1 is SGHVS and CDR2 is FQNEAQ. V lost 7 bases and J lost 2, with 10 bases in between. The CDR3 is 13 amino acids. CDR3 residues: CASNSGVTDTQYF. The CDR3 DNA reads TGTGCCAGCAATAGCGGAGTCACAGATACGCAGTATTTT.

The rearrangement uses TRBV20-1 and TRBJ2-3; D is unclear. The CDR3 spans 12 residues. Trimming took 2 bases from V and 7 from J, leaving 10 bases between them. Germline CDR1 and CDR2: DFQATT and SNEGSKA (reference sequence). The CDR3 region is CSARQTRNTQYF. CDR3 DNA sequence: TGCAGTGCTAGACAGACTCGGAATACGCAGTATTTT.